These 23 T cell receptor beta chains were sequenced from one sample in a study of shared clonotypes between healthy human individuals. Sequenced by immunoSEQ multiplex PCR; TCRdb stores in-frame clones only, minus some. The table records approximately 1,500,000 clones, around 98% of them present only once. Specimen: naive CD4+ T cells sorted from blood. This sample's subset: CD45RA+ positively selected. Receptors were obtained from a man aged 25 to 45 in good health.

The chain has TRBV5-4 and TRBJ2-3, with a possible D match to TRBD2 (6 bases). The length of the CDR3 is 16 residues. Trimming pared 1 base from V and 0 bases from J, leaving 12 bases between. The germline V gene encodes CDR1 SGHNT and CDR2 YYREEE (reference sequence). The CDR3 loop reads CASSLSPGTSTDTQYF. CDR3 nucleotide sequence: TGTGCCAGCAGCTTGAGTCCAGGGACTAGCACAGATACGCAGTATTTT.

This sequence joins TRBV5-1 and TRBJ1-2; 9 nucleotides align to TRBD1. The germline V gene encodes CDR1 SGHRS and CDR2 YFSETQ. CDR3 size: 13 residues. V shed 4 bases, J shed 6 bases, and the junction held 4 bases outside the gene matches. In nucleotides, the CDR3 is TGCGCCAGCAGCAGGGGACAGGGAAATGGCTACACCTTC. It encodes CASSRGQGNGYTF.

This chain links TRBV30 with TRBJ2-5, with D unresolved. V was cut by 0 bases and J by 5 bases, with 13 bases left in between. The CDR3 loop spans 14 amino acids. Germline V CDR1 and CDR2: GTSNPN, SVGIG (reference sequence). The CDR3 protein is CAWSVLSATETQYF. Written as DNA, the CDR3 is TGTGCCTGGAGTGTACTGTCAGCGACGGAGACCCAGTACTTC.

The chain carries TRBV6-5 and TRBJ1-5; D ambiguous. Germline CDR1 and CDR2: MNHEY and SVGAGI. Trimming cost V 6 bases and J 1 base, with 10 bases left between them. The CDR3 loop spans 14 amino acids. CDR3 in amino acids: CASRTRQSNQPQHF. The CDR3 DNA reads as TGTGCCAGCAGGACCCGGCAGAGCAATCAGCCCCAGCATTTT.

The gene calls are TRBV7-2 and TRBJ2-7; 8 nucleotides agree with TRBD2. Per germline, CDR1 SGHTA and CDR2 FQGNSA. The CDR3 covers 16 residues. After removal of 2 bases from V and 2 bases from J, the junction contained 8 bases not matched to a gene. This CDR3 is CASSLQPSGLTYEQYF. DNA for the CDR3: TGTGCCAGCAGCTTACAGCCTAGCGGGTTAACCTACGAGCAGTACTTC.

About this clone: In the same sample, other DNA sequences code for this CDR3. V is TRBV5-4 and J is TRBJ2-3; maybe TRBD1 (6 bases). The CDR3 is made up of 14 amino acids. V lost 4 bases and J 0 bases, leaving 9 bases between the germline ends. Germline V gene data show CDR1 as SGHNT and CDR2 as YYREEE (reference sequence). CDR3 residues: CASSLQGSTDTQYF. The CDR3 coding sequence is TGTGCCAGCAGCCTCCAGGGGAGCACAGATACGCAGTATTTT.

CDR3 sequence reads: CASSLTGPFNEQFF. The DNA of the CDR3 is TGCGCCAGCAGCTTGACAGGGCCCTTCAATGAGCAGTTCTTC. V gene TRBV5-1 combines with J gene TRBJ2-1; perhaps TRBD1 as D (6 bases). The CDR3 has 14 residues. CDR1 SGHRS and CDR2 YFSETQ come from the germline V gene. Between the trimmed V and J ends, which lost 1 base and 6 bases, there was a span of 11 bases.

This chain connects TRBV6-6 to TRBJ1-2; tentatively, D is TRBD1 (6 bases). This CDR3 comprises 12 residues. Trimming pared 8 bases from V and 7 bases from J, leaving 14 bases between. The germline V gene encodes CDR1 MNHNY and CDR2 SVGAGI (reference sequence). The CDR3 here is CASGTAGAGYTF. CDR3 sequence (DNA): TGTGCCAGCGGAACTGCGGGGGCTGGCTACACCTTC.

V and J are TRBV6-5 and TRBJ1-3; D gene ambiguous. Germline CDR1 is MNHEY and CDR2 is SVGAGI. This CDR3 region has 15 residues. The V and J ends lost 2 bases and 0 bases respectively, with 8 bases between them. In DNA, the CDR3 is TGTGCCAGCAGTTACGTCGGCGGCTCTGGAAACACCATATATTTT. Translating it yields CASSYVGGSGNTIYF.

Concerning this clone: Germline and junction disagree at one end, which may indicate a read error. The chain links TRBV7-9 to TRBJ2-2; TRBD2 might be the D (5 bases). The CDR3 runs 13 residues. Germline loops: CDR1 SEHNR, CDR2 FQNEAQ (reference sequence). The CDR3 region is CEASGDPSGELFF. CDR3 sequence (DNA): TGCGAGGCAAGCGGAGACCCCTCCGGGGAGCTGTTTTTT.

The V gene is TRBV6-8, the J gene TRBJ2-7, with 9 positions matching TRBD2. From germline, CDR1 is MNHGY and CDR2 SAAAGT. The V segment lost 0 bases and the J segment 4 bases; nucleotides outside the gene matches: 4. This CDR3 is 15 amino acids long. CDR3 coding DNA: TGTGCCAGCAGTTACTCAGCGGGAGGTCATTACGAGCAGTACTTC. Translation gives CASSYSAGGHYEQYF.

Details on this clone: Other DNA sequences of this sample code for an identical CDR3. The rearrangement joins TRBV5-1 to TRBJ2-7; 12 bases match TRBD2. The trim removed 5 bases at V and 3 bases at J, leaving 6 bases unmatched. This CDR3 spans 15 amino acids. CDR1 is SGHRS and CDR2 is YFSETQ in the germline V gene. The CDR3 DNA reads TGCGCCAGCAGTCTCGGGACTAGCGGGTTCTACGAGCAGTACTTC. Protein product: CASSLGTSGFYEQYF.

Concerning this clone: The sample holds other DNA sequences that translate to the same CDR3. This chain connects TRBV28 to TRBJ2-7; either TRBD1 or TRBD2 may supply D (6 bases each). Germline CDR1 reads MDHEN; CDR2 reads SYDVKM. There are 12 residues in the CDR3. Trimming left V 4 bases short and J 6 bases short, with 10 bases between. The CDR3 coding sequence is TGTGCCAGCAGTTCCGGGGGCTCCGAGCAGTACTTC. Its translation: CASSSGGSEQYF.

Details on this clone: The sample has other DNA sequences that encode this CDR3 too. This sequence joins TRBV9 and TRBJ2-2; possible D gene TRBD2, 5 bases. This CDR3 has 14 residues. The V end was cut by 0 bases, the J end by 4 bases, with 7 bases between. Germline V lookup: CDR1 SGDLS, CDR2 YYNGEE. The DNA for the CDR3 is TGTGCCAGCAGCGTAGCTGGGAGCACCGGGGAGCTGTTTTTT. It is translated as CASSVAGSTGELFF.

V and J are TRBV15 and TRBJ2-5; 8 bases are shared with TRBD1. This CDR3 comprises 14 residues. Trimming at V came to 8 bases and at J to 4 bases, leaving 9 bases not matched to a gene. Germline CDR1 LNHNV, CDR2 YYDKDF (reference sequence). The CDR3 DNA follows: TGTGCCACCGGAAGAGACAGGGGCATAGAGACCCAGTACTTC. This sequence encodes CATGRDRGIETQYF. Combining the CDR3 with reference TRBV15 and TRBJ2-5 gives the whole variable domain DAMVIQNPRYQVTQFGKPVTLSCSQTLNHNVMYWYQQKSSQAPKLLFHYYDKDFNNEADTPDNFQSRRPNTSFCFLDIRSPGLGDTAMYLCATGRDRGIETQYFGPGTRLLVL.

The rearrangement joins TRBV7-8 to TRBJ2-6; D unclear. The ends were cut back, 1 base at V and 0 bases at J, with 7 bases in the middle. This CDR3 spans 16 amino acids. Germline CDR1 and CDR2: SGHVS and FQNEAQ. The CDR3 reads CASSLGRRSGANVLTF. The DNA for the CDR3 is TGTGCCAGCAGCTTAGGCAGGCGCTCTGGGGCCAACGTCCTGACTTTC.

This chain joins TRBV18 and TRBJ1-1; D uncertain. The length of the CDR3 is 13 residues. Per germline, CDR1 KGHSH and CDR2 LQKENI. Trimming pared 2 bases from V and 7 bases from J, leaving 11 bases between. The CDR3 spells CASSPSPRSEAFF. The CDR3 DNA follows: TGTGCCAGCTCACCATCGCCCCGAAGTGAAGCTTTCTTT.

The chain carries TRBV4-3 and TRBJ1-3; D might be TRBD1 (5 bases). The V end lost 4 bases, the J end lost 0 bases, and 13 bases lay between the germline ends. CDR3 length: 16 amino acids. Germline CDR1 LGHNA, CDR2 YSLEER. This CDR3 is CASSPTGGVSGNTIYF. In DNA form, the CDR3 reads TGCGCCAGCAGCCCCACCGGGGGGGTCTCTGGAAACACCATATATTTT.

The chain carries TRBV18 and TRBJ1-1; D ambiguous. Germline CDR1 reads KGHSH; CDR2 reads LQKENI. This CDR3 spans 16 amino acids. The V end lost 1 base, the J end lost 1 base, and 13 bases lay between the germline ends. CDR3 bases: TGTGCCAGCTCACCACTTTCCGGCCGGGCGAACACTGAAGCTTTCTTT. This encodes CASSPLSGRANTEAFF.

This sequence joins TRBV6-6 and TRBJ1-2; D gene uncertain. Per germline, CDR1 MNHNY and CDR2 SVGAGI (reference sequence). The CDR3 is 12 amino acids. Trimming removed 5 bases at V and 4 bases at J, with 8 bases between. CDR3 coding DNA: TGTGCCAGCAGTAAAGAGCTCTATGGCTACACCTTC. Translation: CASSKELYGYTF.

The chain joins TRBV29-1 to TRBJ2-3; possible D gene TRBD2, 6 bases. This CDR3 has 16 residues. The germline V gene encodes CDR1 SQVTM and CDR2 ANQGSEA. Trimming removed 6 bases from V and 4 bases from J, with 23 bases in between. CDR3 coding DNA: TGCAGCGTCGAGCCGACTAGTGATAGAGGAGCAGATACGCAGTATTTT. Its protein product is CSVEPTSDRGADTQYF.

The V gene is TRBV5-4, the J gene TRBJ2-1, with TRBD2 matching over 9 bases. The CDR3 consists of 17 residues. Germline V lookup: CDR1 SGHNT, CDR2 YYREEE (reference sequence). V was clipped by 3 bases and J by 0 bases; unmatched bases: 7. The DNA for the CDR3 is TGTGCCAGCAGCTCGCCTAGCGGGGTAAGCTCCTACAATGAGCAGTTCTTC. It encodes CASSSPSGVSSYNEQFF.

The chain couples TRBV27 to TRBJ1-5, with unresolved D. This CDR3 spans 14 amino acids. From germline, CDR1 is MNHEY and CDR2 SMNVEV (reference sequence). The V end lost 6 bases, the J end lost 3 bases, and 12 bases lay between the germline ends. The CDR3 nucleotides are TGTGCCAGCAGGACAAGTATCACCAATCAGCCCCAGCATTTT. This encodes CASRTSITNQPQHF.